Following are 6 T cell receptor beta chains from one sample sequenced in a study of cytomegalovirus exposure and HLA in healthy donors. Vbeta (60) and Jbeta (13) primers were used in the PCR. Libraries were prepared by immunoSEQ multiplex PCR; TCRdb keeps only in-frame clonotypes and omits some of them. The top ten clones hold roughly 3.4% of a sample with roughly 100,000 clones, approximately 80% of them seen once. The sequencing sample was made of PBMCs. Receptors originate from a man in his fifties or sixties in good health and CMV-seronegative.

The genes are TRBV7-3 and TRBJ2-5, with 8 bases matching TRBD2. CDR3 length equals 15 residues. J was trimmed by 4 bases and V by 4 bases; bases with no gene match: 8. Germline assignment: CDR1 SGHTA and CDR2 FQGTGA. In DNA form, the CDR3 reads TGTGCCAGCAGCTCCGGGGGGGCAGGGCGAGAGACCCAGTACTTC. Translating gives CASSSGGAGRETQYF.

The chain links TRBV29-1 to TRBJ2-5, with D possibly matching TRBD1 (5 bases). This CDR3 is 15 amino acids long. CDR1 and CDR2 (germline): SQVTM, ANQGSEA. Trimming removed 4 bases from V and 0 bases from J, with 15 bases in between. CDR3 nucleotide sequence: TGCAGCGTTGTAGGGGCAGGATTGTACCAAGAGACCCAGTACTTC. It translates to CSVVGAGLYQETQYF.

This clone showed up just a few times. This chain uses TRBV25-1 with TRBJ2-7; 9 nucleotides match TRBD1. CDR1 is MGHDK and CDR2 is SYGVNS in the germline V gene. Trimming took 5 bases from V and 5 from J; bases not matched to a gene: 13. The CDR3 totals 16 residues. In DNA form, the CDR3 reads TGTGCCAGCAGTAAAACCGCCGGGACAGGGAATGACGAGCAGTACTTC. Translation gives CASSKTAGTGNDEQYF.

The rearrangement links TRBV11-2 to TRBJ1-1, with 11 bases identical to TRBD1. The CDR3 covers 14 residues. J gave up 4 bases and V 5 bases, and 3 bases lay outside the gene matches. Germline V gene sequence: CDR1 SGHAT, CDR2 FQNNGV. The CDR3 reads CASSGQGASTEAFF. In nucleotides, the CDR3 is TGTGCCAGCAGCGGACAGGGGGCGAGCACTGAAGCTTTCTTT.

The chain uses TRBV19 and TRBJ2-3; 9 nucleotides agree with TRBD2. The germline V gene has CDR1 LNHDA and CDR2 SQIVND (reference sequence). The CDR3 covers 16 residues. The V gene end was trimmed by 1 base and the J gene end by 8 bases; junction bases not matched to a gene: 10. The DNA of the CDR3 is TGTGCCAGTAGTATAGTGGGCGGGGGGGCCTCGGTTACGCAGTATTTT. This sequence encodes CASSIVGGGASVTQYF.

The chain couples TRBV18 to TRBJ1-2, with D tentatively TRBD1 (5 bases). The CDR3 has 14 residues. V lost 2 bases and J lost 1, with 8 bases in between. Germline lookup yields CDR1 KGHSH and CDR2 LQKENI. CDR3 sequence reads: CASSPGQINYGYTF. The CDR3 coding sequence is TGTGCCAGCTCACCAGGACAAATTAACTATGGCTACACCTTC.